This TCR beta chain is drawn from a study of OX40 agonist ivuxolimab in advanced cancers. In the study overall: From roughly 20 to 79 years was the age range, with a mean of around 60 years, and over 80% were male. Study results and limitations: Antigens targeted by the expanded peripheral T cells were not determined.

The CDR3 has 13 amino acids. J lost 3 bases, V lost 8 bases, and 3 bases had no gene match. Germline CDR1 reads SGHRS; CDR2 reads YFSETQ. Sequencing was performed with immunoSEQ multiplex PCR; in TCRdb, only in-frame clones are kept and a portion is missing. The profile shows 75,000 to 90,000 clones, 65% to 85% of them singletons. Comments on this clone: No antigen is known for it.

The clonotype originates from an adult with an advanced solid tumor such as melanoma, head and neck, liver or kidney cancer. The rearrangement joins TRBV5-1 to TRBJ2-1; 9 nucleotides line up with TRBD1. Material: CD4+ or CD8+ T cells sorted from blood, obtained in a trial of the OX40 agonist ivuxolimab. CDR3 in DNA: TGCGCCAGTTGGGACAGGGACTACAATGAGCAGTTCTTC. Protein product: CASWDRDYNEQFF. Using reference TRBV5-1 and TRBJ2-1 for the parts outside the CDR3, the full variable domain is KAGVTQTPRYLIKTRGQQVTLSCSPISGHRSVSWYQQTPGQGLQFLFEYFSETQRNKGNFPGRFSGRQFSNSRSEMNVSTLELGDSALYLCASWDRDYNEQFFGPGTRLTVL.